Listed here are 27 T cell receptor beta chains from one sample, sequenced in a study of beta chain features in type 1 diabetes. Investigators reverse transcribed all isolated RNA, so they sequenced expressed TCRB transcripts. TCRdb keeps only in-frame clones here, not all; method: immunoSEQ multiplex PCR. The table includes under 250,000 clones, about a tenth detected once. Sequencing was performed on central memory CD4+ T cells from blood. The receptors here all came from a man between 18 and 29 years old in good health.

This clone has a count of ten or more. J is TRBJ2-5 and V is TRBV6-6, with 7 bases aligning to TRBD1. Germline V CDR1 and CDR2: MNHNY, SVGAGI (reference sequence). Germline trimming cut 2 bases from V and 0 bases from J; bases unmatched to any gene: 3. This CDR3 is built from 15 residues. CDR3 in amino acids: CASSYPTGYQETQYF. DNA for the CDR3: TGTGCCAGCAGTTACCCGACAGGGTACCAAGAGACCCAGTACTTC.

A few counts support this clone. CDR3 in amino acids: CASSPTRGGGYTF. CDR3 nucleotides: TGTGCCAGCAGCCCCACCCGGGGGGGTGGCTACACCTTC. J is TRBJ1-2 and V is TRBV13, with D possibly being TRBD1 (5 bases). The CDR3 contains 13 residues. Per the germline V gene, CDR1 is PRHDT and CDR2 is FYEKMQ (reference sequence). Trimming pared 5 bases from V and 7 bases from J, leaving 14 bases between.

The chain uses TRBV6-1 and TRBJ1-1; TRBD1 might be the D (6 bases). The V end was cut by 8 bases, the J end by 1 base, with 11 bases between. Germline assignment: CDR1 MNHNS and CDR2 SASEGT. This CDR3 has 13 amino acids. The DNA for the CDR3 is TGTGCCAGCTGGACAGTTTCGAACACTGAAGCTTTCTTT. It translates to CASWTVSNTEAFF.

This chain links TRBV30 with TRBJ2-7; the D call may be TRBD1 or TRBD2 (5 bases each). There are 17 residues in the CDR3. V dropped 3 bases and J dropped 2 bases, with 23 bases sitting between them. Per germline, CDR1 GTSNPN and CDR2 SVGIG (reference sequence). Written as DNA, the CDR3 is TGTGCCTGGAGACGGGACCGGGGAAATATCGTAACCTACGAGCAGTACTTC. Protein product: CAWRRDRGNIVTYEQYF.

This clone has only a few counts. The chain recombines TRBV14 with TRBJ1-1; D gene ambiguous. CDR3 length equals 15 residues. The ends were cut back, 0 bases at V and 6 bases at J, with 14 bases in the middle. CDR1 and CDR2 from the germline V gene are SGHDN and FVKESK. The CDR3 DNA follows: TGTGCCAGCAGCCAAGATCCGCGGCCTAACGCTGAAGCTTTCTTT. Translating it yields CASSQDPRPNAEAFF.

This chain connects TRBV9 to TRBJ2-2, with D tentatively TRBD1 (5 bases). Germline V gene lookup returns CDR1 SGDLS and CDR2 YYNGEE. V lost 3 bases and J 5 bases, leaving 14 bases between the germline ends. The CDR3 spans 15 residues. The CDR3 region has the DNA TGTGCCAGCAGCGCTGGGGCAGGAGAGACCGGGGAGCTGTTTTTT. It codes for CASSAGAGETGELFF.

The CDR3 nucleotides are TGTGCCAGCAGCTTAGGTGGGTCGGGCGGCTACGAGCAGTACTTC. It is translated as CASSLGGSGGYEQYF. This chain connects TRBV7-3 to TRBJ2-7; unclear D gene. The germline gives CDR1 SGHTA, CDR2 FQGTGA. This CDR3 contains 15 residues. Trimming cost V 2 bases and J 3 bases, with 14 bases left between them. The whole variable domain, remainder taken from reference TRBV7-3 and TRBJ2-7, is GAGVSQTPSNKVTEKGKYVELRCDPISGHTALYWYRQSLGQGPEFLIYFQGTGAADDSGLPNDRFFAVRPEGSVSTLKIQRTERGDSAVYLCASSLGGSGGYEQYFGPGTRLTVT.

This clone has a single count. In DNA form, the CDR3 reads TGTGCCAGCAGTGGGCTGGCGGGAGGCAACAATGAGCAGTTCTTC. Amino acids: CASSGLAGGNNEQFF. The V gene is TRBV6-1, the J gene TRBJ2-1; 8 nucleotides match TRBD2. V lost 4 bases, J lost 5 bases, and 7 bases stayed unmatched. The germline gives CDR1 MNHNS, CDR2 SASEGT. The CDR3 is 15 residues long.

The chain is built from TRBV30 and TRBJ2-4, with D perhaps TRBD1 (6 bases). Germline V gene sequence: CDR1 GTSNPN, CDR2 SVGIG (reference sequence). Trimming removed 7 bases at V and 5 bases at J, with 15 bases between. The CDR3 runs to 13 residues. DNA of the CDR3: TGTGCCTACTCCCGGGACACCCAAAACATTCAGTACTTC. Amino acid sequence: CAYSRDTQNIQYF.

The chain uses TRBV11-2 and TRBJ2-5, with D possibly matching TRBD1 (6 bases). Germline V gives CDR1 SGHAT, CDR2 FQNNGV. The CDR3 runs 14 residues. Trimming cost V 4 bases and J 1 base, with 10 bases left between them. For the CDR3, the DNA is TGTGCCAGCAGCTCCATGACAGGCCAAGAGACCCAGTACTTC. Residues: CASSSMTGQETQYF.

The V and J genes are TRBV5-1 and TRBJ2-7; D may be TRBD2 (6 bases). V was cut by 6 bases and J by 7 bases, with 20 bases left in between. The CDR3 sequence is 14 residues long. Germline CDR1 and CDR2: SGHRS and YFSETQ. The CDR3 bases are TGCGCCAGCAAGACCGGGACTGCCCGAGGGGAGCAGTACTTC. It codes for CASKTGTARGEQYF.

This clone came up many times. This rearrangement joins TRBV28 to TRBJ2-7; D gene unclear. Trimming stripped 2 bases from V and 3 bases from J, with 8 bases between. There are 13 residues in the CDR3. Germline CDR1 is MDHEN and CDR2 is SYDVKM. For the CDR3, the DNA is TGTGCCAGCAGTTTAGTCGTCGGCTACGAGCAGTACTTC. It translates to CASSLVVGYEQYF.

This clone occurred a few times. The CDR3 here is CASSYQAGGQETQYF. The CDR3, as DNA: TGTGCCAGCAGTTACCAAGCGGGAGGCCAAGAGACCCAGTACTTC. The V gene is TRBV6-6, the J gene TRBJ2-5, with 9 nucleotides matching TRBD2. V lost 2 bases and J lost 1; bases outside the gene matches: 2. The CDR3 totals 15 residues. The germline V gene encodes CDR1 MNHNY and CDR2 SVGAGI (reference sequence).

The V call is TRBV18, the J call TRBJ2-3, with D perhaps matching TRBD2 (6 bases). Germline V gene data show CDR1 as KGHSH and CDR2 as LQKENI. This CDR3 contains 16 residues. V lost 3 bases and J lost 2, with 15 bases in between. The CDR3 DNA reads TGTGCCAGCTCACCGCCCCAGCGGGTGTACACAGATACGCAGTATTTT. Its translation: CASSPPQRVYTDTQYF.

This clone is deemed medium-sized (0.01 to 0.1%). Other nucleotide sequences from this sample produce the same CDR3. The chain is built from TRBV7-2 and TRBJ2-5; 8 positions agree with TRBD1. CDR3 length: 17 amino acids. The V and J ends lost 5 bases and 3 bases, in that order; junction bases with no gene match: 14. CDR1 is SGHTA, CDR2 FQGNSA, per germline. CDR3 sequence reads: CASSPISGGQGEETQYF. CDR3 DNA: TGTGCCAGCAGCCCTATTTCCGGTGGACAGGGTGAAGAGACCCAGTACTTC.

In its sample, this clone was seen a few times. For the CDR3, the DNA is TGCGCCAGCAGCCCGATCCCCGGACTTCTTCAGTACTTC. Amino acids: CASSPIPGLLQYF. The chain has TRBV4-1 and TRBJ2-7; D may be TRBD2 (5 bases). Germline-derived CDR1 and CDR2 are MGHRA and YSYEKL. This CDR3 has 13 amino acids. The V end was cut by 4 bases, the J end by 10 bases, with 17 bases between.

This clone has only a few counts. The genes are TRBV28 and TRBJ2-3; no reliable D call. Trimming pared 11 bases from V and 6 bases from J, leaving 6 bases between. The CDR3 sequence is 9 residues long. Germline CDR1 reads MDHEN; CDR2 reads SYDVKM. The CDR3 nucleotides read TGTGCCGCAATTGATACGCAGTATTTT. It is translated as CAAIDTQYF.

This sequence joins TRBV7-6 and TRBJ2-5, with a tentative D call TRBD2 (6 bases). The V end lost 5 bases, the J end lost 9 bases, and 22 bases lay between the germline ends. The CDR3 has 15 residues. The germline gives CDR1 SGHVS, CDR2 FNYEAQ. CDR3 amino acids: CASSHPPGALQAQYF. CDR3 coding DNA: TGTGCCAGCAGCCACCCCCCGGGAGCCCTCCAGGCCCAGTACTTC.

The gene calls are TRBV11-3 and TRBJ2-2; 8 positions match TRBD2. The CDR3 length is 15 residues. V shed 5 bases and J 8 bases; nucleotides not matched to a gene: 10. Germline V gene data show CDR1 as SGHNT and CDR2 as YENEEA. CDR3: CASSLPGGREGELFF. CDR3 DNA: TGTGCCAGCAGCCTCCCGGGAGGGAGGGAGGGGGAGCTGTTTTTT.

This clone has a count of ten or more. The chain carries TRBV18 and TRBJ2-1; possible D gene TRBD2, 6 bases. The germline V gene encodes CDR1 KGHSH and CDR2 LQKENI. The CDR3 extends over 15 amino acids. V was trimmed by 0 bases and J by 8 bases, leaving 14 bases between them. As DNA, the CDR3 is TGTGCCAGCTCACCACCGAGTCTAAGCGGGCATGAGCAGTTCTTC. Translation: CASSPPSLSGHEQFF.

The chain has TRBV5-6 and TRBJ2-7, with a possible D match to TRBD1 (6 bases). CDR3 length: 14 residues. Germline V CDR1 and CDR2: SGHDT, YYEEEE. V lost 0 bases to trimming and J lost 7 bases, with 14 bases between them. The CDR3 nucleotides read TGTGCCAGCAGCTTGGAAAGGACAGATGGGGAGCAGTACTTC. The encoded protein is CASSLERTDGEQYF.

In this sample, this clone turned up many times. The chain uses TRBV29-1 and TRBJ2-1; D ambiguous. The CDR3 is 16 residues long. Germline loops: CDR1 SQVTM, CDR2 ANQGSEA. Trimming shortened V by 3 bases and J by 4 bases, and 19 bases separated the two germline ends. CDR3 residues: CSVDPGPVSGYNEQFF. DNA of the CDR3: TGCAGCGTTGACCCTGGGCCGGTCTCGGGTTACAATGAGCAGTTCTTC.

This clone was seen many times. The chain links TRBV7-2 to TRBJ2-4, with 9 nucleotides matching TRBD2. The germline V gene encodes CDR1 SGHTA and CDR2 FQGNSA. CDR3 length: 16 amino acids. Trimming at V came to 1 base and at J to 4 bases, leaving 5 bases not matched to a gene. CDR3 residues: CASSLVGSGSKNIQYF. In DNA, the CDR3 is TGTGCCAGCAGCTTAGTCGGTAGCGGGAGTAAAAACATTCAGTACTTC.

With regard to this clone: A read error is possible here, since a much larger clone lies one base away. The chain joins TRBV5-1 to TRBJ2-1; the match to TRBD2 covers 11 bases. The CDR3 runs 15 residues. Germline-derived CDR1 and CDR2 are SGHRS and YFSETQ. Trimming took 4 bases from V and 3 from J; bases not matched to a gene: 3. The CDR3 DNA follows: TGCGCCAGCAGCCCCGGGACTAGCGGCTACAATGAGCAGTTCTTC. It encodes CASSPGTSGYNEQFF.

The chain uses TRBV7-2 and TRBJ2-2; a possible D gene is TRBD2 (5 bases). The length of the CDR3 is 18 residues. From germline, CDR1 is SGHTA and CDR2 FQGNSA. V was cut by 1 base and J by 4 bases, with 19 bases left in between. CDR3 protein: CASSLGAERPTTTGELFF. The CDR3, as DNA: TGTGCCAGCAGCTTAGGGGCTGAGCGGCCAACTACCACCGGGGAGCTGTTTTTT. The complete variable domain, with remaining parts taken from reference TRBV7-2 and TRBJ2-2, reads GAGVSQSPSNKVTEKGKDVELRCDPISGHTALYWYRQSLGQGLEFLIYFQGNSAPDKSGLPSDRFSAERTGGSVSTLTIQRTQQEDSAVYLCASSLGAERPTTTGELFFGEGSRLTVL.

This clone was seen a few times. The CDR3 region has the DNA TGTGCCAGCAGCCGGCGGGACAGCGGCTCTGGGGCCAACGTCCTGACTTTC. It encodes CASSRRDSGSGANVLTF. V gene TRBV7-8 combines with J gene TRBJ2-6, with TRBD1 as a possible D gene (7 bases). This CDR3 has 17 amino acids. Trimming removed 5 bases at V and 0 bases at J, with 14 bases between. Per the germline V gene, CDR1 is SGHVS and CDR2 is FQNEAQ.

This clone was picked up a small number of times. J is TRBJ2-5 and V is TRBV5-1; 7 nucleotides line up with TRBD1. V shed 4 bases and J 4 bases; nucleotides not matched to a gene: 16. The length of the CDR3 is 17 residues. Germline V gives CDR1 SGHRS, CDR2 YFSETQ. The CDR3 DNA follows: TGCGCCAGCAGCCCTGGACAGGATGATAGGGGCCGAGAGACCCAGTACTTC. Translated, it gives CASSPGQDDRGRETQYF.